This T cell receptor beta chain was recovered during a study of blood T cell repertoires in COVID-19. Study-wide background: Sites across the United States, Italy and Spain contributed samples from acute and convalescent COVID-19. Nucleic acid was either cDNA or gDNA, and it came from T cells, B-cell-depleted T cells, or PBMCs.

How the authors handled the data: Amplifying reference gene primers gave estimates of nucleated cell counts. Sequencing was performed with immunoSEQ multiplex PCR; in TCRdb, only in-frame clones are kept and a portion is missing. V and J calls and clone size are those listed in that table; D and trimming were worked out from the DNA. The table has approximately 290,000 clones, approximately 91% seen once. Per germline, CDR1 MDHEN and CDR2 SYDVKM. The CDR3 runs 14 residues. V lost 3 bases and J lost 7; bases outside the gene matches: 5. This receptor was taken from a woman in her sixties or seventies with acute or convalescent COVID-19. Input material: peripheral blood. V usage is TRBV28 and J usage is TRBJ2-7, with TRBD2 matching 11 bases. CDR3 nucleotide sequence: TGTGCCAGCAGTTTCCTGGGACTAGCGGATGAGCAGTACTTC. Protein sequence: CASSFLGLADEQYF.